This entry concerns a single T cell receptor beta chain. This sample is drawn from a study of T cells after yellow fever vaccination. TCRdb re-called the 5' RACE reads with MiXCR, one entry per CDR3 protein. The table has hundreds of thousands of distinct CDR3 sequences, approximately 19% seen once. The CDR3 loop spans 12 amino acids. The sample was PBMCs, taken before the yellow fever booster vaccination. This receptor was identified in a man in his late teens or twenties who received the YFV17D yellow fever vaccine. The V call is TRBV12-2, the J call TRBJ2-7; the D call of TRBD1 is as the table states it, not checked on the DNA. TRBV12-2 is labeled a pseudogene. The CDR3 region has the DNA TGTGCAAGTCGCTGTTGGACAGGCGAGCAGTACGTC. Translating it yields CASRCWTGEQYV.